The 29 T cell receptor beta chains below were found in one sample sequenced in a study of blood T cell repertoires in COVID-19. Profiling relied on immunoSEQ multiplex PCR, and the TCRdb table lists in-frame clones only, not all of them. In the table there are about 180,000 clones, 82% of which are singletons. The sample consisted of peripheral blood. These receptor sequences come from an older woman with acute or convalescent COVID-19.

The V and J genes are TRBV19 and TRBJ2-7; 8 positions agree with TRBD1. V shed 3 bases and J 4 bases; nucleotides not matched to a gene: 8. CDR1 and CDR2 from the germline V gene are LNHDA and SQIVND (reference sequence). This CDR3 contains 15 residues. CDR3 nucleotide sequence: TGTGCCAGTAGTATTACAGGGGGAAGTGGTTACGAGCAGTACTTC. It is translated as CASSITGGSGYEQYF.

This clone appeared once. The chain links TRBV5-5 to TRBJ2-7, with 11 bases fitting TRBD2. CDR1 is SGHKS, CDR2 YYEKEE, per germline (reference sequence). V was clipped by 4 bases and J by 0 bases; unmatched bases: 6. The CDR3 is 16 amino acids. CDR3 region: CASSESLAGASYEQYF. The CDR3 DNA is TGTGCCAGCAGCGAGTCACTAGCGGGGGCCTCCTACGAGCAGTACTTC.

The V gene is TRBV2, the J gene TRBJ1-2; 7 nucleotides match TRBD1. There are 13 residues in the CDR3. Germline V gives CDR1 SNHLY, CDR2 FYNNEI. Germline trimming cut 4 bases from V and 6 bases from J; bases unmatched to any gene: 5. Written as DNA, the CDR3 is TGTGCCAGCAGTGGACAGGGCTACGATGGCTACACCTTC. It yields the protein CASSGQGYDGYTF.

This rearrangement joins TRBV9 to TRBJ2-2, with 13 bases lining up with TRBD2. The CDR3 runs to 16 residues. V gave up 3 bases and J gave up 7 bases; unmatched junction bases: 6. Germline values: CDR1 SGDLS, CDR2 YYNGEE. The DNA for the CDR3 is TGTGCCAGCAGCGAGACTAGCGGGGGGTGCGGCGGGGAGCTGTTTTTT. Its translation is CASSETSGGCGGELFF.

The V gene is TRBV18, the J gene TRBJ2-5; weak D call: TRBD1 (6 bases). This CDR3 contains 13 residues. V lost 1 base, J lost 7 bases, and 10 bases lay in between. The germline V gene encodes CDR1 KGHSH and CDR2 LQKENI. As DNA, the CDR3 is TGTGCCAGCTCACCACAGGGGGACGGGACCCAGTACTTC. Amino acid sequence: CASSPQGDGTQYF.

The chain employs TRBV5-1 and TRBJ1-3; 7 bases are shared with TRBD1. Germline values: CDR1 SGHRS, CDR2 YFSETQ. V trimming: 4 bases; J trimming: 0 bases; junction bases outside the gene matches: 4. The CDR3 runs 15 residues. CDR3 residues: CASSPDRISGNTIYF. Here the CDR3 DNA reads TGCGCCAGCAGCCCGGACAGGATCTCTGGAAACACCATATATTTT. The whole variable domain, filled in from reference TRBV5-1 and TRBJ1-3, reads KAGVTQTPRYLIKTRGQQVTLSCSPISGHRSVSWYQQTPGQGLQFLFEYFSETQRNKGNFPGRFSGRQFSNSRSEMNVSTLELGDSALYLCASSPDRISGNTIYFGEGSWLTVV.

The V call is TRBV6-2 or TRBV6-3, the J call TRBJ1-2, with D uncertain. The CDR3 runs to 16 residues. CDR1 and CDR2 from the germline V gene are MNHEY and SVGEGT. V lost 2 bases, J lost 4 bases, and 17 bases lay in between. The CDR3 spells CASSYVLRRGSYGYTF. In DNA, the CDR3 is TGTGCCAGCAGTTACGTTTTGCGGCGGGGATCCTATGGCTACACCTTC.

The chain joins TRBV7-8 to TRBJ2-5; 15 nucleotides agree with TRBD2. V shed 5 bases, J shed 4 bases, and the junction held 8 bases outside the gene matches. CDR3 length: 17 residues. Germline V CDR1 and CDR2: SGHVS, FQNEAQ. The CDR3 loop is CASSPGRGLAGGETQYF. CDR3 DNA: TGTGCCAGCAGCCCGGGGAGGGGACTAGCGGGAGGAGAGACCCAGTACTTC.

This sequence joins TRBV6-6 and TRBJ1-4; D ambiguous. Germline V gene sequence: CDR1 MNHNY, CDR2 SVGAGI (reference sequence). The CDR3 spans 13 residues. V lost 6 bases, J lost 6 bases, and 11 bases lay in between. CDR3: CASRRDADEKLFF. The CDR3 nucleotides are TGTGCCAGCAGGAGAGATGCGGATGAAAAACTGTTTTTT.

V is TRBV10-3 and J is TRBJ1-2; no firm D call. CDR1 and CDR2 from the germline V gene are ENHRY and SYGVKD. This CDR3 has 12 amino acids. With 3 bases removed from V and 4 bases from J, the gap between germline ends came to 6 bases. In DNA form, the CDR3 reads TGTGCCATCAGTGACAGTACCTATGGCTACACCTTC. Translation gives CAISDSTYGYTF.

This rearrangement joins TRBV24-1 to TRBJ2-7, with D tentatively TRBD2 (5 bases). Germline CDR1 is KGHDR and CDR2 is SFDVKD. The length of the CDR3 is 16 residues. The V and J ends lost 2 bases and 2 bases respectively, with 15 bases between them. The CDR3 DNA reads as TGTGCCACCAGTGATTCGGCTGAGGGCCCACCCTACGAGCAGTACTTC. Residues: CATSDSAEGPPYEQYF.

Comment on this clone: Other DNA sequences in the same sample also yield this CDR3. The chain recombines TRBV5-1 with TRBJ2-5; tentative D call: TRBD1 (6 bases). CDR3 length: 15 residues. Germline CDR1 reads SGHRS; CDR2 reads YFSETQ. Between the trimmed V and J ends, which lost 0 bases and 5 bases, there was a span of 14 bases. CDR3 protein: CASSLDGTSQETQYF. CDR3 DNA sequence: TGCGCCAGCAGCTTGGACGGGACATCGCAGGAGACCCAGTACTTC.

The gene calls are TRBV7-9 and TRBJ2-3, with TRBD2 matching 13 bases. CDR3 length equals 14 residues. Losses at the gene ends were 5 bases for V and 10 bases for J; bases not matched to a gene: 6. The germline CDR1 and CDR2 sequences are SEHNR and FQNEAQ (reference sequence). CDR3: CASSPGLAGVAQYF. In DNA, the CDR3 is TGTGCCAGCAGCCCTGGACTAGCGGGAGTAGCGCAGTATTTT.

The chain links TRBV7-6 to TRBJ2-3, with D maybe TRBD1 (8 bases). Germline CDR1 SGHVS, CDR2 FNYEAQ. V was pared by 5 bases and J by 2 bases, with 17 bases between. The CDR3 has 16 amino acids. The CDR3 is CASSTTGGGLTDTQYF. The CDR3 DNA is TGTGCCAGCAGCACAACAGGGGGGGGGCTCACAGATACGCAGTATTTT.

This clone was recorded at least ten times. The junction does not match germline at one end; this may be a read error. The chain couples TRBV6-2 or TRBV6-3 to TRBJ2-7; the D gene is possibly TRBD2 (5 bases). Germline lookup yields CDR1 MNHEY and CDR2 SVGEGT. This CDR3 has 10 amino acids. CDR3 sequence (DNA): TGTGCCAGCAGTTACTACAGAGGGAACTTC. Translating gives CASSYYRGNF.

The chain links TRBV6-6 to TRBJ1-5; the match to TRBD1 covers 9 bases. The germline V gene has CDR1 MNHNY and CDR2 SVGAGI (reference sequence). Losses at the gene ends were 4 bases for V and 2 bases for J; bases not matched to a gene: 6. The CDR3 length is 16 residues. The DNA for the CDR3 is TGTGCCAGCAGTTTTCGGACAGGGGAGGGCAATCAGCCCCAGCATTTT. Its protein product is CASSFRTGEGNQPQHF.

The chain is built from TRBV21-1 and TRBJ1-1; TRBD1, the D gene given by the table, was not confirmed from the DNA. TRBV21-1 is labeled a pseudogene. The length of the CDR3 is 12 residues. The CDR3 DNA follows: TGTGCCGGCCTTCAGGGGAACACTGAAGCTTTCTTT. Translated: CAGLQGNTEAFF.

V and J are TRBV12-3 or TRBV12-4 and TRBJ1-5; D uncertain. The CDR3 covers 13 residues. Trimming stripped 8 bases from V and 7 bases from J, with 15 bases between. The DNA of the CDR3 is TGTGCCAGCTCTCCTCGAGAGTACCAGCCCCAGCATTTT. Translation: CASSPREYQPQHF.

The V gene is TRBV2, the J gene TRBJ2-3; D remains unclear. The CDR3 is 12 residues long. Germline V lookup: CDR1 SNHLY, CDR2 FYNNEI. V lost 3 bases and J 6 bases, leaving 7 bases between the germline ends. CDR3 in DNA: TGTGCCAGCAGTGATTCCCCGGATACGCAGTATTTT. The encoded protein is CASSDSPDTQYF.

The rearrangement joins TRBV25-1 to TRBJ1-1; 7 bases line up with TRBD1. Germline CDR1 and CDR2: MGHDK and SYGVNS. The CDR3 extends over 16 amino acids. The junction had 4 bases not matched to a gene; V was cut back by 0 bases and J by 0 bases. The DNA of the CDR3 is TGTGCCAGCAGTGAATACAGGACAGGCCTGAACACTGAAGCTTTCTTT. Its translation: CASSEYRTGLNTEAFF.

The genes are TRBV19 and TRBJ1-6, with D maybe TRBD1 (6 bases). V was cut by 1 base and J by 9 bases, with 13 bases left in between. CDR1 LNHDA and CDR2 SQIVND come from the germline V gene (reference sequence). The CDR3 is 15 residues long. The DNA for the CDR3 is TGTGCCAGTAGTATAGGCTCGGGGGGCCTTTCACCCCTCCACTTT. This gives the protein CASSIGSGGLSPLHF.

The chain has TRBV28 and TRBJ1-1; 9 bases are a match to TRBD1. The germline CDR1 and CDR2 sequences are MDHEN and SYDVKM. This CDR3 is built from 15 residues. V lost 7 bases to trimming and J lost 3 bases; unmatched junction nucleotides: 9. The CDR3 sequence is CASTSTGQGYTEAFF. CDR3 in DNA: TGTGCCAGCACCTCAACCGGACAGGGGTACACTGAAGCTTTCTTT.

The chain recombines TRBV5-1 with TRBJ1-5, with D possibly TRBD1 on 5 matching bases. V lost 3 bases, J lost 3 bases, and 13 bases lay in between. This CDR3 is built from 15 residues. Per the germline V gene, CDR1 is SGHRS and CDR2 is YFSETQ. This CDR3 is CASSWGQGDNQPQHF. The CDR3 bases are TGCGCCAGCAGCTGGGGCCAGGGCGACAATCAGCCCCAGCATTTT.

The chain has TRBV7-2 and TRBJ2-7; D is uncertain. Deletions cut 1 base from V and 6 bases from J, with 16 bases between. Germline V gives CDR1 SGHTA, CDR2 FQGNSA. CDR3 length: 15 residues. The CDR3 DNA follows: TGTGCCAGCAGCTTAGGTGCTCCGTCCTCCGGCGAGCAGTACTTC. Amino acids: CASSLGAPSSGEQYF.

This clone appeared a few times. This chain links TRBV18 with TRBJ1-2; D is unclear. With 0 bases removed from V and 6 bases from J, the gap between germline ends came to 11 bases. The CDR3 has 14 residues. Germline V CDR1 and CDR2: KGHSH, LQKENI. The CDR3 region is CASSPPSHPHGYTF. In DNA, the CDR3 is TGTGCCAGCTCACCACCAAGCCACCCGCATGGCTACACCTTC.

This chain links TRBV10-2 with TRBJ2-7; the match to TRBD2 covers 11 bases. The V segment lost 8 bases and the J segment 4 bases; nucleotides outside the gene matches: 7. The CDR3 spans 14 residues. The germline V gene encodes CDR1 WSHSY and CDR2 SAAADI. CDR3 sequence reads: CASSELAGVYEQYF. The CDR3 region has the DNA TGCGCCAGCTCCGAACTAGCGGGAGTGTACGAGCAGTACTTC.

The chain links TRBV30 to TRBJ2-2; 12 positions match TRBD2. This CDR3 has 16 residues. V gave up 5 bases and J gave up 4 bases; unmatched junction bases: 8. Germline V gene lookup returns CDR1 GTSNPN and CDR2 SVGIG (reference sequence). The CDR3 loop reads CAWHTGLAGSTGELFF. CDR3 nucleotides: TGTGCCTGGCACACAGGACTAGCGGGAAGCACCGGGGAGCTGTTTTTT.

V gene TRBV6-6 combines with J gene TRBJ2-7; possible D gene TRBD1, 6 bases. This CDR3 contains 12 residues. CDR1 is MNHNY and CDR2 is SVGAGI in the germline V gene (reference sequence). V lost 7 bases and J 4 bases, leaving 11 bases between the germline ends. The CDR3 region is CASTQGSYEQYF. CDR3 nucleotide sequence: TGTGCCAGCACCCAGGGGTCATACGAGCAGTACTTC.

This chain links TRBV5-4 with TRBJ2-2, with D uncertain. V was clipped by 3 bases and J by 1 base, with 7 bases between them. Germline CDR1 and CDR2: SGHNT and YYREEE (reference sequence). The CDR3 sequence is 14 residues long. The CDR3 DNA follows: TGTGCCAGCAGCTCCGAGAGGAACACCGGGGAGCTGTTTTTT. Translated, it gives CASSSERNTGELFF.